The clone carrying this T cell receptor (beta chain) was seen a handful of times. What it binds is unknown. Germline and genes here are mouse. The read ends 4 residues before the CDR3 terminus; that terminus is restored from the germline J gene. CDR1 is NSHNY, CDR2 SYGAGN, per germline. The CDR3 runs 13 residues. These data originate in a study of CD8+ T cells in alopecia areata. Study-wide background: Grafting placed skin from approximately 6-12-month-old C3H/HeJ donors with spontaneous alopecia onto approximately 7-11-week-old female C3H/HeJ mice. Broader study findings: More clonal than normal scalp was lesional scalp, particularly alopecia totalis/universalis.

cDNA serving as the sequencing template came from extracted, reverse transcribed RNA. This table comes from immunoSEQ multiplex PCR, and its TCRdb copy is limited to in-frame clones, with some not included. This sample has 250,000 or so clones and no singletons, with less than 1.5% in the ten largest. Sorting of pooled cutaneous lymph node cells was based on CD4, CD8alpha, NKG2D, NKG2ACE and other markers. This chain joins TRBV13-1 and TRBJ2-7; tentatively, D is TRBD2 (6 bases). Sequences were obtained from CD4+ T cells sorted from a lymph node. This sequence was found in a C3H/HeJ mouse with alopecia areata. Strain haplotype (MHC): H2-k. The CDR3 DNA, read in part, is TGTGCCAGCAGTGTTCGGGACTTTTAT. Its translation: CASSVRDFY. The entire CDR3 protein is CASSVRDFYEQYF.